These 9 T cell receptor beta chains originate from one sample sequenced in a study of CXCR4 blockade with PD-1 therapy in pancreatic cancer. Clones were sequenced by immunoSEQ multiplex PCR, and TCRdb holds only the in-frame ones, with some missing. The sample lists 2,500 to 3,500 clones; over 30% were seen once. Input material: tumor tissue. These receptors came from a human donor with pancreatic ductal adenocarcinoma.

The genes are TRBV19 and TRBJ1-4; weak D call: TRBD1 (5 bases). The CDR3 runs to 15 residues. V gave up 7 bases and J gave up 4 bases, with 16 bases separating them. Germline V gene lookup returns CDR1 LNHDA and CDR2 SQIVND (reference sequence). The CDR3 region is CASNIRGKDNEKLFF. The CDR3 region has the DNA TGTGCCAGTAACATCCGGGGGAAGGATAATGAAAAACTGTTTTTT.

The chain recombines TRBV18 with TRBJ1-6; TRBD1 aligns across 10 bases. Trimming at V came to 2 bases and at J to 14 bases, leaving 6 bases not matched to a gene. The CDR3 runs 14 residues. Germline V gene sequence: CDR1 KGHSH, CDR2 LQKENI. CDR3 nucleotide sequence: TGTGCCAGCTCACCAGGGACAGGGGAAAAATCCCTCCACTTT. Its protein is CASSPGTGEKSLHF.

The chain joins TRBV11-3 to TRBJ1-6; D uncertain. This CDR3 is 15 amino acids long. Germline values: CDR1 SGHNT, CDR2 YENEEA. Trimming stripped 2 bases from V and 9 bases from J, with 14 bases between. Here the CDR3 reads CASSLNSAVASPLHF. The CDR3 DNA sequence: TGTGCCAGCAGCTTAAACTCGGCAGTGGCTTCACCCCTCCACTTT.

The V gene is TRBV19, the J gene TRBJ1-1; D uncertain. The germline CDR1 and CDR2 sequences are LNHDA and SQIVND (reference sequence). Between the trimmed V and J ends, which lost 5 bases and 3 bases, there was a span of 4 bases. CDR3 length: 11 residues. This chain's CDR3 is CASSRDTEAFF. The CDR3 nucleotides are TGTGCCAGTAGTCGAGACACTGAAGCTTTCTTT.

The rearrangement links TRBV19 to TRBJ1-5; no definite D call. With 4 bases removed from V and 4 bases from J, the gap between germline ends came to 8 bases. Germline values: CDR1 LNHDA, CDR2 SQIVND (reference sequence). The CDR3 totals 13 residues. CDR3 coding DNA: TGTGCCAGTAGTAGTCGGTCAAATCAGCCCCAGCATTTT. Residues: CASSSRSNQPQHF.

This chain links TRBV18 with TRBJ1-4; D remains unclear. The CDR3 has 13 residues. Trimming removed 4 bases at V and 8 bases at J, with 11 bases between. Germline V lookup: CDR1 KGHSH, CDR2 LQKENI. CDR3 loop: CASSQTTGEKLFF. CDR3 nucleotide sequence: TGTGCCAGCTCACAGACCACCGGGGAAAAACTGTTTTTT.

The J gene is TRBJ1-5, the V gene TRBV28; weak D call: TRBD1 (5 bases). CDR3 length equals 14 residues. The germline CDR1 and CDR2 sequences are MDHEN and SYDVKM. With 5 bases removed from V and 5 bases from J, the gap between germline ends came to 13 bases. Here the CDR3 reads CASSPGADHQPQHF. CDR3 bases: TGTGCCAGCAGTCCCGGGGCAGATCATCAGCCCCAGCATTTT.

The genes are TRBV28 and TRBJ1-1; D gene uncertain. Trimming took 8 bases from V and 0 from J, leaving 16 bases between them. The CDR3 runs to 15 residues. Per germline, CDR1 MDHEN and CDR2 SYDVKM. CDR3 DNA sequence: TGTGCCAGCCGTAGTTTTGGGTTCGTGAACACTGAAGCTTTCTTT. Translated: CASRSFGFVNTEAFF.

The chain couples TRBV29-1 to TRBJ1-3; tentative D call: TRBD1 (5 bases). This CDR3 region has 14 residues. Germline CDR1 is SQVTM and CDR2 is ANQGSEA. V was pared by 6 bases and J by 0 bases, with 12 bases between. Here the CDR3 reads CSVVQAASGNTIYF. As DNA, the CDR3 is TGCAGCGTCGTACAGGCTGCCTCTGGAAACACCATATATTTT. Supplemented by reference TRBV29-1 and TRBJ1-3, the full variable domain reads SAVISQKPSRDICQRGTSLTIQCQVDSQVTMMFWYRQQPGQSLTLIATANQGSEATYESGFVIDKFPISRPNLTFSTLTVSNMSPEDSSIYLCSVVQAASGNTIYFGEGSWLTVV.